This T cell receptor beta chain was captured by sequencing in a study of beta chain features in type 1 diabetes. Findings of the study overall: Sampled from patients, naive, central memory and Treg TCRB repertoires appeared more similar than those sampled from healthy donors. Shortening of TCRB CDR3s, moderate but significant, appeared in all four CD4+ subsets of Type 1 diabetes patients.

The CDR3 consists of 14 residues. The germline V gene has CDR1 SGHRS and CDR2 YFSETQ. V was pared by 2 bases and J by 3 bases, with 11 bases between. On this clone: Its antigen is unknown.

Of the isolated RNA, all was reverse transcribed, and so the sequenced material was expressed TCRB transcripts. Sequencing used immunoSEQ multiplex PCR; TCRdb keeps in-frame clones, though not all of them. The repertoire holds 250,000 to 350,000 clones, with around 15% as singletons. Sequenced: naive CD4+ T cells from blood. The gene calls are TRBV5-1 and TRBJ1-1, with D possibly TRBD1 on 6 matching bases. The clonotype was recovered from a man aged 25 to 45 with type 1 diabetes. Here the CDR3 reads CASSFDRQYTEAFF. CDR3 sequence (DNA): TGCGCCAGCAGCTTTGACAGGCAATACACTGAAGCTTTCTTT.